The 21 T cell receptor beta chains below come from one sample, sequenced in a study of Tregs in tolerant kidney transplant recipients. Assay used: immunoSEQ multiplex PCR; TCRdb lists only in-frame clones, some missing. Here the sample spans hundreds of thousands of clones, roughly 84% being singletons. The sequenced sample consisted of CD4+ T cells from blood. The receptors originated from a human donor in good health.

As for this clone: Distinct nucleotide sequences in the sample also encode this CDR3. The chain employs TRBV19 and TRBJ1-2; 7 bases are shared with TRBD1. The CDR3 runs 15 residues. Germline CDR1 reads LNHDA; CDR2 reads SQIVND (reference sequence). With V trimmed by 3 bases and J by 2 bases, 6 bases remained unmatched. Written as DNA, the CDR3 is TGTGCCAGTAGTATCCTAGGACAGGCGAACTATGGCTACACCTTC. Its translation is CASSILGQANYGYTF.

The CDR3 protein is CASSLDRREYF. The CDR3 coding sequence is TGTGCCAGCAGCTTAGATCGGCGGGAGTACTTC. V usage is TRBV11-2 and J usage is TRBJ2-7; a weak D match, TRBD2 (5 bases). Germline loops: CDR1 SGHAT, CDR2 FQNNGV. Trimming pared 0 bases from V and 11 bases from J, leaving 8 bases between. This CDR3 region has 11 residues.

This clone came up a few times. The chain uses TRBV19 and TRBJ2-2; D is unclear. This CDR3 contains 11 residues. The V end lost 5 bases, the J end lost 5 bases, and 3 bases lay between the germline ends. Germline-derived CDR1 and CDR2 are LNHDA and SQIVND (reference sequence). CDR3 coding DNA: TGTGCCAGTAGTTGGACCGGGGAGCTGTTTTTT. Translated, it gives CASSWTGELFF.

This sequence joins TRBV9 and TRBJ2-7; D is unclear. The germline gives CDR1 SGDLS, CDR2 YYNGEE. The germline V and J ends were trimmed by 3 bases and 0 bases, with 13 bases remaining between them. The CDR3 has 15 amino acids. The CDR3 region has the DNA TGTGCCAGCAGCGCCCATGCACCAAGCTCCTACGAGCAGTACTTC. It is translated as CASSAHAPSSYEQYF.

The rearrangement links TRBV11-2 to TRBJ2-3; no clear D gene. This CDR3 comprises 14 residues. The germline V gene has CDR1 SGHAT and CDR2 FQNNGV. The V end lost 5 bases, the J end lost 4 bases, and 13 bases lay between the germline ends. CDR3 protein: CASSPTLVADTQYF. The CDR3 DNA sequence: TGTGCCAGCAGCCCCACGCTGGTGGCAGATACGCAGTATTTT. Together with reference TRBV11-2 and TRBJ2-3, the CDR3 gives the full variable domain: EAGVAQSPRYKIIEKRQSVAFWCNPISGHATLYWYQQILGQGPKLLIQFQNNGVVDDSQLPKDRFSAERLKGVDSTLKIQPAKLEDSAVYLCASSPTLVADTQYFGPGTRLTVL.

The chain uses TRBV7-3 and TRBJ1-4, with 11 bases that match TRBD1. V was clipped by 5 bases and J by 7 bases; unmatched bases: 0. This CDR3 spans 13 amino acids. The germline gives CDR1 SGHTA, CDR2 FQGTGA. In DNA form, the CDR3 reads TGTGCCAGCAGCGGGACAGGGGGTGAAAAACTGTTTTTT. Translated, it gives CASSGTGGEKLFF.

This chain links TRBV30 with TRBJ1-2; D gene ambiguous. V was trimmed by 3 bases and J by 11 bases, leaving 13 bases between them. This CDR3 has 11 residues. Germline assignment: CDR1 GTSNPN and CDR2 SVGIG (reference sequence). CDR3 in amino acids: CAWRQNGVYTF. The CDR3 DNA reads TGTGCCTGGAGGCAAAACGGGGTATACACCTTC.

This chain joins TRBV27 and TRBJ2-1; the match to TRBD1 covers 10 bases. The length of the CDR3 is 16 residues. J lost 8 bases, V lost 6 bases, and 13 bases had no gene match. Germline loops: CDR1 MNHEY, CDR2 SMNVEV (reference sequence). For the CDR3, the DNA is TGTGCCAGCAGCCCAGGCGCGACAGGGGGCGAGGATGAGCAGTTCTTC. It yields the protein CASSPGATGGEDEQFF.

The rearrangement joins TRBV5-7 to TRBJ2-4, with 7 bases lining up with TRBD2. TRBV5-7 is sorted into the ORF group, with uncertain function. The V segment lost 0 bases and the J segment 6 bases; nucleotides outside the gene matches: 9. This CDR3 spans 16 amino acids. The CDR3 sequence is CASSLDWDYRRNIQYF. The DNA for the CDR3 is TGTGCCAGCAGCTTGGATTGGGACTATAGGAGAAACATTCAGTACTTC.

The chain uses TRBV2 and TRBJ2-7; tentative D call: TRBD2 (6 bases). CDR3 size: 13 residues. Trimming took off 11 bases at V and 0 bases at J, with 14 bases between the two ends. From germline, CDR1 is SNHLY and CDR2 FYNNEI. The DNA for the CDR3 is TGTGCCTCACAGGAGGGGCCCTCCTACGAGCAGTACTTC. This gives the protein CASQEGPSYEQYF. The variable domain in full, with the rest retrieved from reference TRBV2 and TRBJ2-7, is EPEVTQTPSHQVTQMGQEVILRCVPISNHLYFYWYRQILGQKVEFLVSFYNNEISEKSEIFDDQFSVERPDGSNFTLKIRSTKLEDSAMYFCASQEGPSYEQYFGPGTRLTVT.

This chain joins TRBV19 and TRBJ2-5; 12 bases fit TRBD2. Germline loops: CDR1 LNHDA, CDR2 SQIVND (reference sequence). The CDR3 sequence is 19 residues long. Trimming cost V 0 bases and J 0 bases; bases outside gene matches: 8. The CDR3 DNA is TGTGCCAGTAGTATAGAAGGGGCGACTAGCGGGGGTCACCAAGAGACCCAGTACTTC. Translating gives CASSIEGATSGGHQETQYF.

The chain couples TRBV18 to TRBJ1-6; D is ambiguous. The germline V and J ends were trimmed by 8 bases and 10 bases, with 9 bases remaining between them. The germline V gene has CDR1 KGHSH and CDR2 LQKENI. The CDR3 covers 11 residues. The DNA for the CDR3 is TGTGCCAGCCCCGGGTGGTCACCCCTCCACTTT. The encoded protein is CASPGWSPLHF.

This chain joins TRBV5-1 and TRBJ2-3, with D possibly being TRBD2 (7 bases). This CDR3 is 16 amino acids long. V was pared by 4 bases and J by 0 bases, with 15 bases between. The V gene's germline CDR1 is SGHRS and CDR2 YFSETQ. CDR3 sequence: CASSPEGGTSTDTQYF. The CDR3, as DNA: TGCGCCAGCAGCCCCGAGGGGGGGACTAGCACAGATACGCAGTATTTT.

This clone was seen more than once but under ten times. The genes are TRBV5-1 and TRBJ2-1; D gene uncertain. From germline, CDR1 is SGHRS and CDR2 YFSETQ. V lost 0 bases to trimming and J lost 2 bases, with 9 bases between them. The CDR3 has 15 amino acids. The CDR3 DNA reads as TGCGCCAGCAGCTTGGCCTCACGGACCTACAATGAGCAGTTCTTC. Its protein is CASSLASRTYNEQFF.

V is TRBV2 and J is TRBJ2-4, with D perhaps matching TRBD2 (5 bases). Trimming cost V 3 bases and J 8 bases, with 17 bases left between them. The germline CDR1 and CDR2 sequences are SNHLY and FYNNEI. The length of the CDR3 is 15 residues. Written as DNA, the CDR3 is TGTGCCAGCAGTGACCGCCAGCCCGGGGTGGACATTCAGTACTTC. Its protein is CASSDRQPGVDIQYF.

The chain carries TRBV7-8 and TRBJ1-2; D remains unclear. This CDR3 contains 15 residues. V lost 1 base and J lost 0, with 9 bases in between. The germline V gene has CDR1 SGHVS and CDR2 FQNEAQ. The CDR3 is CASSLEVRSNYGYTF. In DNA form, the CDR3 reads TGTGCCAGCAGCTTAGAGGTCAGGTCTAACTATGGCTACACCTTC.

The gene calls are TRBV15 and TRBJ2-7, with TRBD1 matching over 9 bases. V lost 5 bases and J lost 5; bases outside the gene matches: 10. Germline V gives CDR1 LNHNV, CDR2 YYDKDF (reference sequence). The CDR3 loop spans 15 amino acids. CDR3 coding DNA: TGTGCCACCAGCTCACGGGGACAGGGTACCAACGAGCAGTACTTC. This gives the protein CATSSRGQGTNEQYF.

The genes are TRBV2 and TRBJ2-6, with D perhaps TRBD1 (6 bases). The CDR3 is 16 residues long. The germline V and J ends were trimmed by 6 bases and 2 bases, with 14 bases remaining between them. Germline V gene sequence: CDR1 SNHLY, CDR2 FYNNEI. CDR3 DNA sequence: TGTGCCAGCAGGACGACAGGCCCCACTGGGGCCAACGTCCTGACTTTC. This translates into CASRTTGPTGANVLTF.

This clone showed up just a few times. The gene calls are TRBV11-1 and TRBJ1-3; D uncertain. Trimming shortened V by 0 bases and J by 2 bases, and 8 bases separated the two germline ends. CDR3 size: 15 residues. In germline, CDR1 is SGHAT, CDR2 FQDESV (reference sequence). The CDR3: CASSLAMGAGNTIYF. The CDR3 nucleotides are TGTGCCAGCAGCTTAGCGATGGGAGCTGGAAACACCATATATTTT. Combining the CDR3 with reference TRBV11-1 and TRBJ1-3 gives the whole variable domain EAEVAQSPRYKITEKSQAVAFWCDPISGHATLYWYRQILGQGPELLVQFQDESVVDDSQLPKDRFSAERLKGVDSTLKIQPAELGDSAMYLCASSLAMGAGNTIYFGEGSWLTVV.

This clone was detected only a few times. The chain has TRBV2 and TRBJ2-7; 9 positions match TRBD2. V lost 6 bases to trimming and J lost 1 base; unmatched junction nucleotides: 4. The CDR3 totals 14 residues. Germline V gene data show CDR1 as SNHLY and CDR2 as FYNNEI. As DNA, the CDR3 is TGTGCCAGCAGGAAAACTAGCGGGTCCTACGAGCAGTACTTC. Translated, it gives CASRKTSGSYEQYF. The full variable domain, in which reference TRBV2 and TRBJ2-7 provide the parts outside the CDR3, is EPEVTQTPSHQVTQMGQEVILRCVPISNHLYFYWYRQILGQKVEFLVSFYNNEISEKSEIFDDQFSVERPDGSNFTLKIRSTKLEDSAMYFCASRKTSGSYEQYFGPGTRLTVT.

This sequence joins TRBV6-1 and TRBJ1-1; tentative D call: TRBD1 (5 bases). CDR1 is MNHNS, CDR2 SASEGT, per germline. Trimming pared 6 bases from V and 3 bases from J, leaving 11 bases between. The CDR3 contains 13 residues. CDR3 DNA sequence: TGTGCCAGCAGGAGGGGCGCGGACACTGAAGCTTTCTTT. Translation gives CASRRGADTEAFF.